This passage covers 11 T cell receptor beta chains from one sample sequenced in a study of CD4+ T cells in melanoma (dated by TCRdb to the early 2020s). Library creation used the immunoSEQ multiplex PCR assay. This is the immuneACCESS table as TCRdb keeps it, with only in-frame sequences that have V and J called. A part of the clones is gone; compared with another copy, unresolved V genes explain less than half, and the rest is unexplained. Within this sample are 140,000 or so clones, with around 90% of them counted one time only. The ten top clones hold roughly 1.4% of the sample. The receptors were gathered from a human donor with melanoma.

This clone was recorded a few times. The chain carries TRBV27 and TRBJ2-1; 10 bases agree with TRBD2. Germline CDR1 MNHEY, CDR2 SMNVEV (reference sequence). The length of the CDR3 is 13 residues. V shed 8 bases, J shed 10 bases, and the junction held 8 bases outside the gene matches. CDR3 DNA sequence: TGTGCCAGCGGGAGCGGGGGGGCGAGGGAGCAGTTCTTC. Encoded protein: CASGSGGAREQFF.

The chain employs TRBV7-3 and TRBJ1-1; D ambiguous. V lost 5 bases, J lost 6 bases, and 13 bases lay in between. The CDR3 is made up of 13 amino acids. Per germline, CDR1 SGHTA and CDR2 FQGTGA. The CDR3 region is CASSRDSKSEAFF. CDR3 in DNA: TGTGCCAGCAGCCGTGATTCAAAGTCTGAAGCTTTCTTT.

CDR3 DNA: TGTGCCTGGAGTGTAGAGACAACAGATACGCAGTATTTT. Protein: CAWSVETTDTQYF. This sequence joins TRBV30 and TRBJ2-3; D not resolved. Germline CDR1 and CDR2: GTSNPN and SVGIG (reference sequence). This CDR3 has 13 residues. The V end was cut by 0 bases, the J end by 3 bases, with 7 bases between.

This chain joins TRBV7-9 and TRBJ1-2; unclear D gene. Deletions cut 1 base from V and 7 bases from J, with 4 bases between. Germline loops: CDR1 SEHNR, CDR2 FQNEAQ (reference sequence). The CDR3 runs to 11 residues. CDR3: CASSLGPGYTF. The CDR3 DNA is TGTGCCAGCAGCTTAGGCCCTGGCTACACCTTC.

This clone was seen once. The rearrangement links TRBV5-5 to TRBJ2-5; 16 bases are shared with TRBD2. Germline lookup yields CDR1 SGHKS and CDR2 YYEKEE (reference sequence). The CDR3 sequence is 18 residues long. The J segment lost 2 bases and the V segment lost 4 bases, leaving 8 bases of the junction unmatched. In nucleotides, the CDR3 is TGTGCCAGCAGCCACACGGGACTAGCGGGGGGGTATCAAGAGACCCAGTACTTC. Residues: CASSHTGLAGGYQETQYF.

The genes are TRBV5-1 and TRBJ1-1, with 7 bases fitting TRBD1. Germline V CDR1 and CDR2: SGHRS, YFSETQ. After removal of 4 bases from V and 5 bases from J, the junction contained 8 bases not matched to a gene. The length of the CDR3 is 14 residues. CDR3 DNA: TGCGCCAGCAGCCTGCCCAGGGGGGATACTGAAGCTTTCTTT. It is translated as CASSLPRGDTEAFF.

V and J are TRBV30 and TRBJ1-1, with D perhaps matching TRBD1 (5 bases). The CDR3 totals 15 residues. V was shortened by 0 bases and J by 0 bases, with 11 bases between the two germline ends. Germline V lookup: CDR1 GTSNPN, CDR2 SVGIG (reference sequence). CDR3 DNA sequence: TGTGCCTGGAGTGTACGGGGGAGCTTGAACACTGAAGCTTTCTTT. Translating gives CAWSVRGSLNTEAFF.

This chain links TRBV5-1 with TRBJ2-3, with TRBD1 as a possible D gene (5 bases). CDR1 and CDR2 (germline): SGHRS, YFSETQ. The CDR3 has 14 residues. V was cut by 4 bases and J by 0 bases, with 9 bases left in between. In DNA, the CDR3 is TGCGCCAGCAGCCCAGACAGCAGCACAGATACGCAGTATTTT. It translates to CASSPDSSTDTQYF.

The chain joins TRBV10-3 to TRBJ1-2, with 9 bases that match TRBD1. Germline assignment: CDR1 ENHRY and CDR2 SYGVKD. The V segment lost 7 bases and the J segment 5 bases; nucleotides outside the gene matches: 14. This CDR3 has 16 residues. This chain's CDR3 is CAITDPSGTGNYGYTF. CDR3 sequence (DNA): TGTGCCATCACCGATCCATCCGGGACAGGGAATTATGGCTACACCTTC.

The V call is TRBV6-1, the J call TRBJ1-5, with TRBD1 as a possible D gene (5 bases). Germline V gene sequence: CDR1 MNHNS, CDR2 SASEGT. V was cut by 8 bases and J by 4 bases, with 15 bases left in between. This CDR3 region has 14 residues. CDR3 nucleotide sequence: TGTGCCAGCCGGGGCCCCGGTACGAATCAGCCCCAGCATTTT. Protein product: CASRGPGTNQPQHF.

The gene calls are TRBV11-2 and TRBJ2-5; 8 bases fit TRBD2. The CDR3 is made up of 17 amino acids. J gave up 3 bases and V 2 bases, and 11 bases lay outside the gene matches. Germline V lookup: CDR1 SGHAT, CDR2 FQNNGV. The CDR3 sequence is CASSLPPGSGGKETQYF. The CDR3 bases are TGTGCCAGCAGCTTACCCCCGGGGAGCGGGGGCAAAGAGACCCAGTACTTC.